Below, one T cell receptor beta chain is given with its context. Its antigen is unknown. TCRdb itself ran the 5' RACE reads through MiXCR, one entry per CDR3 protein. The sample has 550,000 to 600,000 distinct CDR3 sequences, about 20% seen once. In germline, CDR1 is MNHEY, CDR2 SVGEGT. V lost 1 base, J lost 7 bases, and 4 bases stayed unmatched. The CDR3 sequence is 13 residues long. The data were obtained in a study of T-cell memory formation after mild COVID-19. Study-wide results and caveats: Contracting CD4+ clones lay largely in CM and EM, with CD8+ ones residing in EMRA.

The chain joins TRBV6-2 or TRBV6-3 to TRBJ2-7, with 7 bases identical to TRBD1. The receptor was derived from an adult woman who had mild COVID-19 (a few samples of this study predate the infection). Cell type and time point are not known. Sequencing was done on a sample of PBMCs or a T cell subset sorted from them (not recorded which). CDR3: CASSYWGQREQYF. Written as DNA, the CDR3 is TGTGCCAGCAGTTACTGGGGACAGAGGGAGCAGTACTTC.